This T cell receptor (beta chain) came from a study of blood T cell repertoires in COVID-19. Looking at the study overall: T cells, B-cell-depleted T cells, or PBMCs provided the cDNA or gDNA that served as material.

V lost 4 bases and J lost 3; bases outside the gene matches: 8. The CDR3 runs 16 residues. Germline V gives CDR1 MNHNS, CDR2 SASEGT. Across about two dozen US areas, participants ranged in age from 18 to 89 years. TCRdb keeps only in-frame clones here, not all; method: immunoSEQ multiplex PCR. The table includes more than 350,000 clones, around nine tenths detected once. The sequenced sample was PBMCs or T cells enriched from blood (not recorded which). This TCR was recovered from a woman in her late teens or twenties who had been exposed to COVID-19. This chain links TRBV6-1 with TRBJ2-7; 11 bases fit TRBD1. Here the CDR3 DNA reads TGTGCCAGCAGTGGGAGGGGGACAGGGGGGTTCTACGAGCAGTACTTC. It codes for CASSGRGTGGFYEQYF.